This T cell receptor beta chain was identified during a study of cytomegalovirus exposure and HLA in healthy donors. Regarding the study as a whole: As a later analysis showed, a missense DCLRE1C variant was linked to trimming of TCR beta V- and J-genes.

CDR1 and CDR2 from the germline V gene are SGHTA and FQGNSA. This CDR3 has 15 residues. Trimming left V 8 bases short and J 5 bases short, with 19 bases between. A multiplex PCR was run with 60 Vbeta primers and 13 Jbeta primers. Repertoires were generated with immunoSEQ multiplex PCR, while TCRdb's copy carries only in-frame clones and drops some. The data hold around 140,000 clones, with approximately 82% observed a single time. Regarding this clone: Its antigen is currently unknown.

Sequencing was done on a sample of PBMCs. The TCR sequence derives from a woman aged 60-75 years in good health and CMV-seropositive. The rearrangement joins TRBV7-2 to TRBJ2-1, with D tentatively TRBD1 (6 bases). As DNA, the CDR3 is TGTGCCAGCTCCACCTGGGACACAGATGACAATGAGCAGTTCTTC. It is translated as CASSTWDTDDNEQFF.